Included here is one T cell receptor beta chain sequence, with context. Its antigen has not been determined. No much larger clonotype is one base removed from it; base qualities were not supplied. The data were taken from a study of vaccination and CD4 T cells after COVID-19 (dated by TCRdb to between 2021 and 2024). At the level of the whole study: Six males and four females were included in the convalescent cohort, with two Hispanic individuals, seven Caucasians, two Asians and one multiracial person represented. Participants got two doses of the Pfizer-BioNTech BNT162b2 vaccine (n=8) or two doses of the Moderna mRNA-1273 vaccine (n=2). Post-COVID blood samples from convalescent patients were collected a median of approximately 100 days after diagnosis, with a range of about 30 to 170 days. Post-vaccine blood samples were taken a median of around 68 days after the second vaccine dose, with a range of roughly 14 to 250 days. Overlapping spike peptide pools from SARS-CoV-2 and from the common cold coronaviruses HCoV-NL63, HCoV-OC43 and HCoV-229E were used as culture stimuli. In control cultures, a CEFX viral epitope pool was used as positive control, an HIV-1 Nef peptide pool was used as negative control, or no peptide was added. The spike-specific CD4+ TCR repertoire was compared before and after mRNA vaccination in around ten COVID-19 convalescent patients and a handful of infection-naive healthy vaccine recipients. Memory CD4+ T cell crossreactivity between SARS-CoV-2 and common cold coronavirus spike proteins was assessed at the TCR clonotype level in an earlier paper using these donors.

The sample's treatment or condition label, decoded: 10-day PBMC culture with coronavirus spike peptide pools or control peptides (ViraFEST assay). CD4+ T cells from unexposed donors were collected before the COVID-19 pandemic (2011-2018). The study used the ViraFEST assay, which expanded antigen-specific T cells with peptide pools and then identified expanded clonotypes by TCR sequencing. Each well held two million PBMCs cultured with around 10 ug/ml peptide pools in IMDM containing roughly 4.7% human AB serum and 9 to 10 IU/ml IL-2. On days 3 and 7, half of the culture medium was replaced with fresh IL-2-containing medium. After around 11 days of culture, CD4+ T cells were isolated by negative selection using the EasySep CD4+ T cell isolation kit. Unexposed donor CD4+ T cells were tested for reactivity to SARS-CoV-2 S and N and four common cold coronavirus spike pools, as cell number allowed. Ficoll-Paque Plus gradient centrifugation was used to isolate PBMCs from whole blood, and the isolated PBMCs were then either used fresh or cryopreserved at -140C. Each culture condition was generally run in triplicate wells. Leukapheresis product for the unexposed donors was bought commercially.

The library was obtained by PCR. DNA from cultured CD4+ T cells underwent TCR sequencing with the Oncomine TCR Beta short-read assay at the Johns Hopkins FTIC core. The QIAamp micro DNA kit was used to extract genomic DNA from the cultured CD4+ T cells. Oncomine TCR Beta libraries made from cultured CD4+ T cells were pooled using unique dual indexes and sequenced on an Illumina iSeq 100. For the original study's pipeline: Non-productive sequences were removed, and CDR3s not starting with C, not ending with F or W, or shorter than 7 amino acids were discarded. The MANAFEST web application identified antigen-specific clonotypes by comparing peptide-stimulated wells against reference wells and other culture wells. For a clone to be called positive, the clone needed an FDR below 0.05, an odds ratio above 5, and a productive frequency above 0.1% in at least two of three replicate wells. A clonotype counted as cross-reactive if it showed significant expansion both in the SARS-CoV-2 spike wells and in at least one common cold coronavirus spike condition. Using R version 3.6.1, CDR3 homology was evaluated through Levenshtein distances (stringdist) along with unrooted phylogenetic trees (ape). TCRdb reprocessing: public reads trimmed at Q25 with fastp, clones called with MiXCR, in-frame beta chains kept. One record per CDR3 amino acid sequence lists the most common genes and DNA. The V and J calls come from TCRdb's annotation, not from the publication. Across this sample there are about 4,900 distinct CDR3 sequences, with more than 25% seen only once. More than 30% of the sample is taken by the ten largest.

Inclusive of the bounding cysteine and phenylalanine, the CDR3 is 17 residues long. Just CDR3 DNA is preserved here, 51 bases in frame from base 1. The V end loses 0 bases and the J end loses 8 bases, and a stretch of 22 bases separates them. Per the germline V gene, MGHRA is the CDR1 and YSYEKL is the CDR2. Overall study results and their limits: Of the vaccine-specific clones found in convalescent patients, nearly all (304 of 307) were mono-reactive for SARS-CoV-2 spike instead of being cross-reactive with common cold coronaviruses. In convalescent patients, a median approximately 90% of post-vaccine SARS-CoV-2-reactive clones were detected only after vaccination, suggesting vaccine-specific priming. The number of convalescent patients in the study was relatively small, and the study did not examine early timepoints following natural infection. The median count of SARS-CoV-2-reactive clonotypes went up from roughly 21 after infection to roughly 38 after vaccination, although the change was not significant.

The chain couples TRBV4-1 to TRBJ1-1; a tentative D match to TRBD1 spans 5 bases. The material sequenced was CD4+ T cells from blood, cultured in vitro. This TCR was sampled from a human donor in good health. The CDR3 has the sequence CASSQDREGLPQAEAFF. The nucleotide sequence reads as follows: TGCGCCAGCAGCCAAGATAGGGAGGGGCTCCCTCAGGCGGAAGCTTTCTTT.